This TCR beta chain was captured in a study of response to subunit inactivated influenza vaccine. Findings and caveats of the study: After each seasonal influenza vaccination, few new T cells are recruited, the authors suggested.

The CDR3 spans 16 residues. Germline V CDR1 and CDR2: SGHTA, FQGNSA. V trimming: 3 bases; J trimming: 9 bases; junction bases outside the gene matches: 7. Points on this clonotype: Its antigen remains unknown.

TCRdb re-called the RT-PCR reads through MiXCR, storing one row per CDR3 protein. The table lists hundreds of thousands of distinct CDR3 sequences, approximately 7.1% of them singletons. This clonotype originated in a man aged 50-75 years who received an inactivated influenza vaccine. This chain connects TRBV7-2 to TRBJ2-1; 14 nucleotides align to TRBD2. Sequencing used PBMCs from blood, obtained approximately 25 months after vaccination. DNA for the CDR3: TGTGCCAGCAGCTTCCGACTAGCGGGAGGGGGTTCTGAGCAGTTCTTC. Translation gives CASSFRLAGGGSEQFF.